The following is a T cell receptor delta chain sequence with its context. The antigen it binds to is not known. A far larger clone is off by one base, so a read error is likely. This sample also contains other DNA sequences that code for the same CDR3. Library generation was performed with multiplex PCR. TCRdb shows the sequencer as Illumina MiSeq. Each sorted gammadelta T cell sample was sequenced for both the TCR gamma (TRG) and TCR delta (TRD) chains. The study's processing was this. The repertoire analyses used clonotype tree plots, the accumulated frequency of the top 20 clonotypes, and diversity index (DI) and D75 metrics. Clonotypes were called again by TCRdb from the public reads via CATT, and duplicate nucleotide sequences were then merged into one entry. The V and J calls and clone size come from TCRdb's table, not from the authors' own analysis. The sample profile shows roughly 50,000 delta-chain clones; 1.6% of them were found once. The ten largest clones capture about 8.3% of the sample.

This record belongs to a study of γδ T cells in repeated Plasmodium falciparum infection (dated by TCRdb to about 2021). Study-wide context: In the natural-infection arm, Malian children exposed to intense seasonal malaria transmission were enrolled and compared against age and gender matched Australian children. Several malaria-naive U.S. adults underwent four controlled human malaria infections by bites from P. falciparum NF54-infected Anopheles stephensi mosquitoes over approximately 600 days. Samples from controlled-infection subjects were taken at baseline, just before selected infections, and 21 days after each infection. Malian gammadelta TCR repertoires were analysed cross-sectionally in periods with no transmission and longitudinally across episodes of acute febrile malaria. Using both natural infection in Mali and controlled human malaria infection, the study looked at the way repeated Plasmodium falciparum infection shapes the human gammadelta T cell repertoire.

For bulk TCR repertoire analysis, Vgamma9/Vdelta2+ and Vdelta2-negative gammadelta T cell populations were flow-sorted out of peripheral blood mononuclear cells. What the authors observed across the whole study: Compared with the repertoires of Australian children, the Vdelta2-negative gammadelta TCR repertoires of Malian children appeared more clonally expanded, less diverse and less shared. In Vdelta2-negative gammadelta TCR repertoires, which were largely Vdelta1+, repeated controlled infections appeared to drive waves of new clonotype selection. Analysis of inter-individual variability in gammadelta T cell responses was limited by the small size of the controlled-infection cohort. Across time and infection, the Vgamma9/Vdelta2+ TCR repertoires showed a highly stable polyclonal makeup, with many TCRgamma sequences overlapping between individuals. The Malian cohort was drawn from a small rural village made up mostly of one ethnic group, which limits generalizability.

The CDR3 sequence holds 17 residues, the cysteine and phenylalanine included. The retained sequence is limited to the CDR3, 51 bases, with the frame set at the first base. CDR1 TSWWSYY and CDR2 QGS are derived from the germline V gene. V gene assignment gives TRDV1, but the J gene was left uncalled. The source is a pool of human donors (malaria-infected and uninfected, not separated). Input material: gamma-delta T cells from blood. CDR3 region: CALAGPPVPLPTDKLIF. The DNA is as follows: TGTGCTCTTGCTGGTCCTCCGGTCCCTTTGCCCACCGATAAACTTATCTTT.